Below, 20 T cell receptor beta chains from the same sample are listed, as sequenced in a study of blood T cell repertoires in COVID-19. Using immunoSEQ multiplex PCR, the repertoire was profiled, and TCRdb retains in-frame clones only, with some absent. The sample has roughly 300,000 clones; 80% to 95% are singletons. Sequenced: PBMCs or T cells enriched from blood (not recorded which). The origin of the receptors is a woman aged 25 to 39 who had recovered from COVID-19.

This clone turned up a few times. This chain joins TRBV11-3 and TRBJ1-1; D not resolved. Germline V gene lookup returns CDR1 SGHNT and CDR2 YENEEA. V shed 2 bases and J shed 5 bases, with 9 bases lying between them. The CDR3 consists of 13 residues. CDR3 residues: CASSLSSETEAFF. CDR3 DNA sequence: TGTGCCAGCAGCTTATCCAGCGAGACTGAAGCTTTCTTT.

The genes are TRBV28 and TRBJ1-2, with a possible D match to TRBD1 (5 bases). Trimming stripped 4 bases from V and 3 bases from J, with 15 bases between. The CDR3 length is 15 residues. CDR1 is MDHEN and CDR2 is SYDVKM in the germline V gene. Here the CDR3 reads CASSSPGGGDYGYTF. The DNA of the CDR3 is TGTGCCAGCAGTTCCCCTGGGGGAGGTGACTATGGCTACACCTTC.

This chain links TRBV5-1 with TRBJ2-1; maybe TRBD1 (5 bases). This CDR3 is 14 amino acids long. V lost 0 bases and J lost 5, with 9 bases in between. Germline V gives CDR1 SGHRS, CDR2 YFSETQ. This CDR3 reads CASSLVGQDNEQFF. The CDR3 DNA reads TGCGCCAGCAGCTTGGTGGGGCAGGACAATGAGCAGTTCTTC.

This chain joins TRBV18 and TRBJ1-3; the D gene is possibly TRBD1 (5 bases). The CDR3 has 16 amino acids. Trimming pared 6 bases from V and 0 bases from J, leaving 15 bases between. CDR1 is KGHSH, CDR2 LQKENI, per germline. The CDR3 protein is CASSKSQGLSGNTIYF. The CDR3 region has the DNA TGTGCCAGCTCGAAATCTCAGGGTCTCTCTGGAAACACCATATATTTT.

The rearrangement joins TRBV6-2 or TRBV6-3 to TRBJ1-6; TRBD1 might be the D (5 bases). This CDR3 is 14 amino acids long. In germline, CDR1 is MNHEY, CDR2 SVGEGT. V was pared by 3 bases and J by 7 bases, with 10 bases between. CDR3 loop: CASSYGQGNSPLHF. The DNA for the CDR3 is TGTGCCAGCAGTTATGGGCAGGGCAATTCACCCCTCCACTTT.

Only one count was recorded for this clone. This chain connects TRBV5-1 to TRBJ2-4; 7 nucleotides line up with TRBD2. Germline trimming cut 4 bases from V and 5 bases from J; bases unmatched to any gene: 9. From germline, CDR1 is SGHRS and CDR2 YFSETQ. This CDR3 has 15 residues. The CDR3 DNA follows: TGCGCCAGCAGCGCGGGGGACGGGGCTCAAAACATTCAGTACTTC. This sequence encodes CASSAGDGAQNIQYF.

The CDR3 region has the DNA TGTGCCAGCAGTCCTGGACAGGGGGGTGAAGCTTTCTTT. Its translation: CASSPGQGGEAFF. The chain carries TRBV7-9 and TRBJ1-1; 10 nucleotides line up with TRBD1. Germline V gene lookup returns CDR1 SEHNR and CDR2 FQNEAQ (reference sequence). V lost 6 bases to trimming and J lost 7 bases; unmatched junction nucleotides: 5. The CDR3 runs to 13 residues.

The chain links TRBV28 to TRBJ2-4; TRBD2 matches 8 bases. Germline loops: CDR1 MDHEN, CDR2 SYDVKM. This CDR3 contains 18 residues. V shed 7 bases and J 4 bases; nucleotides not matched to a gene: 18. The CDR3 spells CASTLRYRGGESKNIQYF. For the CDR3, the DNA is TGTGCCAGCACTCTCCGATACCGGGGGGGGGAGAGTAAAAACATTCAGTACTTC.

The V gene is TRBV9, the J gene TRBJ1-2; D not certain. The CDR3 has 9 amino acids. Germline CDR1 reads SGDLS; CDR2 reads YYNGEE. The V end lost 4 bases, the J end lost 8 bases, and 3 bases lay between the germline ends. CDR3 amino acids: CASSPGYTF. The CDR3 DNA reads as TGTGCCAGCAGCCCGGGCTACACCTTC. The whole variable domain, filled in from reference TRBV9 and TRBJ1-2, reads DSGVTQTPKHLITATGQRVTLRCSPRSGDLSVYWYQQSLDQGLQFLIQYYNGEERAKGNILERFSAQQFPDLHSELNLSSLELGDSALYFCASSPGYTFGSGTRLTVV.

The rearrangement links TRBV11-2 to TRBJ1-1, with D perhaps TRBD1 (5 bases). Germline V gene data show CDR1 as SGHAT and CDR2 as FQNNGV. The V and J ends lost 3 bases and 0 bases respectively, with 14 bases between them. The CDR3 covers 16 residues. CDR3 nucleotide sequence: TGTGCCAGCAGCTTTTCATCAGGGTGGTTGAACACTGAAGCTTTCTTT. Residues: CASSFSSGWLNTEAFF.

V usage is TRBV7-2 and J usage is TRBJ1-2, with D hard to call. V was pared by 5 bases and J by 3 bases, with 16 bases between. This CDR3 region has 15 residues. Germline CDR1 and CDR2: SGHTA and FQGNSA. In nucleotides, the CDR3 is TGTGCCAGCAGCCGGCGTTTTGAGGGAGACTATGGCTACACCTTC. Protein: CASSRRFEGDYGYTF. Variable domain in full (rest from reference TRBV7-2 and TRBJ1-2): GAGVSQSPSNKVTEKGKDVELRCDPISGHTALYWYRQSLGQGLEFLIYFQGNSAPDKSGLPSDRFSAERTGGSVSTLTIQRTQQEDSAVYLCASSRRFEGDYGYTFGSGTRLTVV.

This chain connects TRBV14 to TRBJ1-5; no reliable D call. Germline V lookup: CDR1 SGHDN, CDR2 FVKESK. The V end was cut by 0 bases, the J end by 1 base, with 13 bases between. This CDR3 comprises 17 residues. The DNA for the CDR3 is TGTGCCAGCAGCCAAGATGTTACGCGGGCCAGCAATCAGCCCCAGCATTTT. This gives the protein CASSQDVTRASNQPQHF.

The V call is TRBV3-1 (or the pseudogene TRBV3-2), the J call TRBJ1-2; 7 positions agree with TRBD1. J was trimmed by 8 bases and V by 4 bases; bases with no gene match: 7. Germline V gene data show CDR1 as LGHDT and CDR2 as YNNKEL (reference sequence). CDR3 length: 13 residues. CDR3: CASSPTGMRGYTF. CDR3 coding DNA: TGTGCCAGCAGCCCGACAGGGATGCGGGGCTACACCTTC.

This clone came up a few times. The CDR3 is CASSLEAAVSEAFF. The CDR3 DNA is TGCGCCAGCAGCTTGGAGGCGGCGGTGTCTGAAGCTTTCTTT. This sequence joins TRBV5-1 and TRBJ1-1; no reliable D call. The CDR3 covers 14 residues. The V gene's germline CDR1 is SGHRS and CDR2 YFSETQ. The V end lost 0 bases, the J end lost 6 bases, and 12 bases lay between the germline ends.

This clone was detected only a few times. V and J are TRBV11-2 and TRBJ2-5; 10 bases align to TRBD2. This CDR3 region has 15 residues. Trimming at V came to 3 bases and at J to 4 bases, leaving 5 bases not matched to a gene. CDR1 and CDR2 from the germline V gene are SGHAT and FQNNGV. CDR3 residues: CASSFSPSGRETQYF. The CDR3 bases are TGTGCCAGCAGCTTCTCTCCTAGCGGGAGAGAGACCCAGTACTTC.

The chain links TRBV6-5 to TRBJ1-1, with 8 bases matching TRBD1. With 4 bases clipped from V and 0 bases from J, the junction kept 4 bases outside the gene matches. The CDR3 extends over 15 amino acids. Germline lookup yields CDR1 MNHEY and CDR2 SVGAGI. In DNA form, the CDR3 reads TGTGCCAGCAGTTTGCAGGGGGCCATGAACACTGAAGCTTTCTTT. This encodes CASSLQGAMNTEAFF.

J is TRBJ2-7 and V is TRBV4-1, with D possibly being TRBD2 (6 bases). V was trimmed by 1 base and J by 0 bases, leaving 19 bases between them. From germline, CDR1 is MGHRA and CDR2 YSYEKL. The CDR3 sequence is 18 residues long. This chain's CDR3 is CASSQVLGGTHGSYEQYF. The CDR3 DNA is TGCGCCAGCAGCCAAGTATTAGGCGGGACCCACGGCTCCTACGAGCAGTACTTC.

The CDR3 DNA follows: TGTGCCAGCAGTAGGGGGCTTCTAACCAACTATGGCTACACCTTC. Its translation is CASSRGLLTNYGYTF. The V call is TRBV28, the J call TRBJ1-2, with 7 bases matching TRBD1. Germline CDR1 is MDHEN and CDR2 is SYDVKM. The CDR3 runs to 15 residues. The trim removed 5 bases at V and 2 bases at J, leaving 8 bases unmatched.

The V call is TRBV6-2 or TRBV6-3, the J call TRBJ1-6; 10 nucleotides agree with TRBD1. CDR1 is MNHEY, CDR2 SVGEGT, per germline. Unmatched junction bases numbered 6, after V lost 0 bases and J lost 4 bases. The CDR3 length is 18 residues. CDR3 in DNA: TGTGCCAGCAGTTACTCGAGGACAGGGGGATATTATAATTCACCCCTCCACTTT. Translation: CASSYSRTGGYYNSPLHF.

The chain carries TRBV6-2 or TRBV6-3 and TRBJ1-1; 7 bases match TRBD1. Germline-derived CDR1 and CDR2 are MNHEY and SVGEGT. The V segment lost 2 bases and the J segment 2 bases; nucleotides outside the gene matches: 5. The CDR3 spans 15 residues. The CDR3 spells CASSYRGTANTEAFF. CDR3 nucleotides: TGTGCCAGCAGTTACCGGGGGACAGCAAACACTGAAGCTTTCTTT.